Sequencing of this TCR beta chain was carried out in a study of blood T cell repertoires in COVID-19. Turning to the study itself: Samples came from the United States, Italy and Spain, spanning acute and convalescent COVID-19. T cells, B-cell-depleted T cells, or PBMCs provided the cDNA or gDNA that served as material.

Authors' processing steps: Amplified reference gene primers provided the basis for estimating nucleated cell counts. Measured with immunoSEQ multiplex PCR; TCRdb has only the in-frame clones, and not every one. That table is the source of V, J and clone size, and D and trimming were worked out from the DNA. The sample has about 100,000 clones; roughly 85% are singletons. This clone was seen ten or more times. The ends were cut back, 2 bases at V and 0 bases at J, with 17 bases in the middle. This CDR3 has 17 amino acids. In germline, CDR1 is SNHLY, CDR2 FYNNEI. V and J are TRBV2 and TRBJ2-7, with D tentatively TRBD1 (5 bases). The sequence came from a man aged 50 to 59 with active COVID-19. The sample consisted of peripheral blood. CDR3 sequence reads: CASSETIKGPSSYEQYF. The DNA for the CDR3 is TGTGCCAGCAGTGAAACCATCAAGGGGCCTAGCTCCTACGAGCAGTACTTC.